The T cell receptor beta chain described here comes from a study of shared clonotypes between healthy human individuals. There are 19 residues in the CDR3. Germline CDR1 SGHDN, CDR2 FVKESK. V gave up 1 base and J gave up 5 bases, with 26 bases separating them. CD45RO-negative, CCR7-positively selected cells formed the naive CD8 fraction, excluding terminally differentiated effector memory CD45RA+ cells. Sequenced by immunoSEQ multiplex PCR; TCRdb stores in-frame clones only, minus some. This table has roughly 2,000,000 clones, over 85% appearing once. Material: naive CD8+ T cells from PBMCs. The rearrangement uses TRBV14 and TRBJ2-5; possible D gene TRBD1, 6 bases. This TCR derives from a man in his late teens or twenties in good health. Some clones in this sample may be carry-over from other donors' samples. DNA for the CDR3: TGTGCCAGCAGCCAAGGGACTTCCAGGTACAGGGTGGATGTGGAGACCCAGTACTTC. Amino acid sequence: CASSQGTSRYRVDVETQYF.